The next 18 T cell receptor beta chains were all read from a single sample in a study of cytomegalovirus exposure and HLA in healthy donors. The PCR contained 60 Vbeta and 13 Jbeta primers. Using immunoSEQ multiplex PCR, the repertoire was profiled, and TCRdb retains in-frame clones only, with some absent. The data hold about 160,000 clones, with roughly three quarters observed a single time. The specimen sequenced was PBMCs. These receptors all come from a man aged 18 to 29 in good health and CMV-seropositive.

This sequence joins TRBV10-3 and TRBJ2-7; D is undetermined. The V gene's germline CDR1 is ENHRY and CDR2 SYGVKD. With 0 bases removed from V and 3 bases from J, the gap between germline ends came to 6 bases. CDR3 length: 13 residues. The CDR3 DNA sequence: TGTGCCATCAGTGAGTCGACTGGCTACGAGCAGTACTTC. This encodes CAISESTGYEQYF.

This chain connects TRBV9 to TRBJ2-3, with D possibly being TRBD2 (6 bases). The V and J ends lost 0 bases and 2 bases respectively, with 13 bases between them. The CDR3 sequence is 16 residues long. CDR1 is SGDLS and CDR2 is YYNGEE in the germline V gene. This CDR3 is CASSVGASDNTDTQYF. CDR3 DNA: TGTGCCAGCAGCGTAGGAGCTAGCGACAACACAGATACGCAGTATTTT.

The chain carries TRBV5-4 and TRBJ2-7, with 8 positions matching TRBD2. Per germline, CDR1 SGHNT and CDR2 YYREEE (reference sequence). The CDR3 consists of 14 residues. Germline trimming cut 4 bases from V and 6 bases from J; bases unmatched to any gene: 9. The CDR3 spells CASSPGGATCEQYF. DNA for the CDR3: TGTGCCAGCAGCCCCGGGGGGGCCACCTGCGAGCAGTACTTC.

The count of this clone is one. The V and J genes are TRBV6-1 and TRBJ1-4; no clear D. The germline V and J ends were trimmed by 1 base and 6 bases, with 6 bases remaining between them. Germline V gives CDR1 MNHNS, CDR2 SASEGT. This CDR3 has 13 amino acids. CDR3 in amino acids: CASSEVRDEKLFF. The CDR3 DNA follows: TGTGCCAGCAGTGAAGTTCGGGATGAAAAACTGTTTTTT.

The rearrangement joins TRBV4-3 to TRBJ1-1; 9 positions match TRBD1. There are 14 residues in the CDR3. Germline V gene lookup returns CDR1 LGHNA and CDR2 YSLEER. V shed 2 bases, J shed 4 bases, and the junction held 2 bases outside the gene matches. The CDR3 here is CASSQNRGRTEAFF. CDR3 in DNA: TGCGCCAGCAGCCAAAACAGGGGGCGCACTGAAGCTTTCTTT.

J is TRBJ2-7 and V is TRBV4-2; the match to TRBD2 covers 7 bases. CDR1 is LGHNA, CDR2 YNFKEQ, per germline. V shed 1 base and J 4 bases; nucleotides not matched to a gene: 10. This CDR3 comprises 16 residues. This CDR3 reads CASSQGLATAGYEQYF. As DNA, the CDR3 is TGTGCCAGCAGCCAAGGACTAGCAACCGCTGGATACGAGCAGTACTTC.

This clone was detected once. The rearrangement uses TRBV5-4 and TRBJ2-1, with TRBD2 matching over 7 bases. The V segment lost 7 bases and the J segment 7 bases; nucleotides outside the gene matches: 5. This CDR3 contains 12 residues. Germline values: CDR1 SGHNT, CDR2 YYREEE (reference sequence). CDR3 sequence reads: CASRGGLNEQFF. The CDR3 DNA sequence: TGTGCCAGCCGGGGAGGGCTTAATGAGCAGTTCTTC.

J is TRBJ1-1 and V is TRBV9; 7 bases are shared with TRBD1. The junction had 3 bases not matched to a gene; V was cut back by 0 bases and J by 4 bases. The germline V gene encodes CDR1 SGDLS and CDR2 YYNGEE. This CDR3 comprises 14 residues. The CDR3 loop is CASSVASGGTEAFF. The CDR3 DNA reads TGTGCCAGCAGCGTAGCGTCAGGGGGCACTGAAGCTTTCTTT.

The chain uses TRBV4-1 and TRBJ2-3, with D possibly matching TRBD1 (5 bases). There are 18 residues in the CDR3. V gave up 2 bases and J gave up 0 bases, with 18 bases separating them. The germline CDR1 and CDR2 sequences are MGHRA and YSYEKL. The CDR3 DNA sequence: TGCGCCAGCAGCCAATATGCTTCAGGGTCCGTAAGCACAGATACGCAGTATTTT. This encodes CASSQYASGSVSTDTQYF.

The chain uses TRBV6-5 and TRBJ1-6; 7 nucleotides align to TRBD1. This CDR3 contains 14 residues. With 6 bases clipped from V and 13 bases from J, the junction kept 12 bases outside the gene matches. Germline CDR1 is MNHEY and CDR2 is SVGAGI. The CDR3 is CASRPGQAPIPLHF. CDR3 nucleotides: TGTGCCAGCAGGCCAGGACAGGCCCCAATCCCCCTCCACTTT.

This chain joins TRBV4-1 and TRBJ2-2; no definite D call. Germline lookup yields CDR1 MGHRA and CDR2 YSYEKL. The V gene lost 0 bases and the J gene lost 3 bases, with 8 bases spanning the gap. This CDR3 has 15 residues. This CDR3 is CASSQEATYTGELFF. The DNA for the CDR3 is TGCGCCAGCAGCCAAGAGGCCACATACACCGGGGAGCTGTTTTTT.

The rearrangement links TRBV30 to TRBJ2-3; 7 bases map to TRBD2. V was clipped by 2 bases and J by 3 bases; unmatched bases: 5. CDR1 is GTSNPN and CDR2 is SVGIG in the germline V gene (reference sequence). The CDR3 has 14 amino acids. The CDR3 DNA sequence: TGTGCCTGGAGTCACCCCGGGGGGACAGATACGCAGTATTTT. Its protein is CAWSHPGGTDTQYF.

The table lists this clone with a count of one. This chain connects TRBV19 to TRBJ2-5, with D possibly being TRBD1 (5 bases). This CDR3 contains 13 residues. Trimming stripped 3 bases from V and 2 bases from J, with 7 bases between. The germline V gene has CDR1 LNHDA and CDR2 SQIVND (reference sequence). The CDR3 DNA sequence: TGTGCCAGTAGTATTAACAGGCAAGAGACCCAGTACTTC. The encoded protein is CASSINRQETQYF.

The chain couples TRBV27 to TRBJ2-5; the D gene is possibly TRBD1 (5 bases). The CDR3 loop spans 11 amino acids. V dropped 7 bases and J dropped 8 bases, with 11 bases sitting between them. CDR1 and CDR2 (germline): MNHEY, SMNVEV (reference sequence). The CDR3 protein is CASKGAFTQYF. DNA for the CDR3: TGTGCCAGCAAAGGGGCCTTCACCCAGTACTTC.

DNA for the CDR3: TGTGCCTGGAGCGGACAGGGTGGATCACCCCTCCACTTT. It codes for CAWSGQGGSPLHF. The chain uses TRBV30 and TRBJ1-6; 8 bases agree with TRBD1. This CDR3 spans 13 amino acids. With 3 bases clipped from V and 10 bases from J, the junction kept 5 bases outside the gene matches. CDR1 and CDR2 (germline): GTSNPN, SVGIG (reference sequence). The full variable domain, with the rest looked up from reference TRBV30 and TRBJ1-6, is SQTIHQWPATLVQPVGSPLSLECTVEGTSNPNLYWYRQAAGRGLQLLFYSVGIGQISSEVPQNLSASRPQDRQFILSSKKLLLSDSGFYLCAWSGQGGSPLHFGNGTRLTVT.

The rearrangement joins TRBV5-1 to TRBJ1-1; the match to TRBD1 covers 8 bases. The CDR3 totals 11 residues. Germline loops: CDR1 SGHRS, CDR2 YFSETQ. Trimming cost V 5 bases and J 11 bases; bases outside gene matches: 5. The CDR3 DNA reads as TGCGCCAGCAGACAGGGGGTTGACGCTTTCTTT. Encoded protein: CASRQGVDAFF.

This sequence joins TRBV6-6 and TRBJ2-5, with D maybe TRBD2 (6 bases). The J call may be faulty, since TRBJ2-7 better matches the DNA end. Germline V lookup: CDR1 MNHNY, CDR2 SVGAGI (reference sequence). The CDR3 totals 14 residues. CDR3 nucleotide sequence: TGTGCCAGCACCCTTGGGCGGGGTTCCTACGAGCAGTACTTC. Protein product: CASTLGRGSYEQYF.

The chain recombines TRBV5-6 with TRBJ2-4, with 9 bases identical to TRBD2. Germline CDR1 reads SGHDT; CDR2 reads YYEEEE. The CDR3 runs to 15 residues. The junction had 11 bases not matched to a gene; V was cut back by 4 bases and J by 9 bases. CDR3 amino acids: CASSTAGTSRSIQYF. The CDR3 DNA reads as TGTGCCAGCAGCACCGCCGGGACTAGCCGTAGCATTCAGTACTTC. Full variable domain (rest looked up from reference TRBV5-6 and TRBJ2-4): DAGVTQSPTHLIKTRGQQVTLRCSPKSGHDTVSWYQQALGQGPQFIFQYYEEEERQRGNFPDRFSGHQFPNYSSELNVNALLLGDSALYLCASSTAGTSRSIQYFGAGTRLSVL.